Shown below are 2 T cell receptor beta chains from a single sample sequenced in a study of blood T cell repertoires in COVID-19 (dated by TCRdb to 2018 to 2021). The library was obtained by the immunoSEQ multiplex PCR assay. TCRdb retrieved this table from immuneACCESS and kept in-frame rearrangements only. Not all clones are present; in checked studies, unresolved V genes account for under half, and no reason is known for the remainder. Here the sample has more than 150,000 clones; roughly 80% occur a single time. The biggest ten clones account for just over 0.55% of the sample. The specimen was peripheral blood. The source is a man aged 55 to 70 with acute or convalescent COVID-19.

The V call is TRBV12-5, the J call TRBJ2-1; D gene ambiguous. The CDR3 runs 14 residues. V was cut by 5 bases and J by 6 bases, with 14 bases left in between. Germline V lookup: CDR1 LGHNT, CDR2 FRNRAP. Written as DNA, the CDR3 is TGTGCTAGTGGTAACAGCCGTTCCGGCAATGAGCAGTTCTTC. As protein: CASGNSRSGNEQFF.

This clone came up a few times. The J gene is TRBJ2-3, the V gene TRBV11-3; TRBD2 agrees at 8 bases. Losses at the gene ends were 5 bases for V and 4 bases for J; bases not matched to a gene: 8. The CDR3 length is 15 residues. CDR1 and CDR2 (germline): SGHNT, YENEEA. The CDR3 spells CASSPRGGVADTQYF. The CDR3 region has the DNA TGTGCCAGCAGCCCCCGGGGGGGAGTGGCAGATACGCAGTATTTT.